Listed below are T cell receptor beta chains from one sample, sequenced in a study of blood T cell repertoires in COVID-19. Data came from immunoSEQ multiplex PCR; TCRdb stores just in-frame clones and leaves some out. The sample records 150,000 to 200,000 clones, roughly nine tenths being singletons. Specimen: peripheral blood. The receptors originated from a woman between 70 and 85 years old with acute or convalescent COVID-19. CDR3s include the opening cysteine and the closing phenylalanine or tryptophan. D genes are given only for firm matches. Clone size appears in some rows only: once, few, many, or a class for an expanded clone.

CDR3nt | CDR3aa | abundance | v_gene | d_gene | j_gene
TGTGCCAGCAGCCATACACAGGGGAGCGATGAAAAACTGTTTTTT | CASSHTQGSDEKLFF | few | TRBV14 | TRBD1 | TRBJ1-4
TGCACCAGCAGCCGAGACGGATACGGGAACTACGAGCAGTACTTC | CTSSRDGYGNYEQYF | few | TRBV1 | . | TRBJ2-7
TGTGCCAGTAGTACCCTAGCGGGAAGCACCGGGGAGCTGTTTTTT | CASSTLAGSTGELFF | . | TRBV19 | TRBD2 | TRBJ2-2
TGTGCCAGCAGCTTGGACCCGACAGGTTTGGACTATGGCTACACCTTC | CASSLDPTGLDYGYTF | . | TRBV5-6 | . | TRBJ1-2
TGTGCCAGTGCAGGGATGGTTACAGGTGGCTACACCTTC | CASAGMVTGGYTF | once | TRBV2 | . | TRBJ1-2
TGTGCCCACAGGGAGGGACAGCCCCAGCATTTT | CAHREGQPQHF | . | TRBV30 | . | TRBJ1-5
TGTGCCAGCAGATATCCGGGACAGGGGTACAATGAGCAGTTCTTC | CASRYPGQGYNEQFF | . | TRBV6-5 | TRBD1 | TRBJ2-1
TGTGCCAGCAGTTACGGGGGGACAGGGACGGCTGGGAGCAATCAGCCCCAGCATTTT | CASSYGGTGTAGSNQPQHF | . | TRBV6-2/TRBV6-3 | TRBD1 | TRBJ1-5
TGTGCCAGCAGTCGAGTGTGGGGACATGGGCAAGAGACCCAGTACTTC | CASSRVWGHGQETQYF | once | TRBV28 | . | TRBJ2-5
TGTGCCAGCAGCTGGGGACAGACGAACACTGAAGCTTTCTTT | CASSWGQTNTEAFF | . | TRBV7-8 | TRBD1 | TRBJ1-1
TGTGCCATCAGTTTGGCCCAGGGCCACGAGCAGTACTTC | CAISLAQGHEQYF | once | TRBV10-3 | . | TRBJ2-7
TGTGCCAGCAGCTTATATGGACAGGGAAGATACGAGCAGTACTTC | CASSLYGQGRYEQYF | few | TRBV7-2 | TRBD1 | TRBJ2-7
TGTGCCAGCAGTTGGCGGGACCCCGCATTGGGCTACGAGCAGTACTTC | CASSWRDPALGYEQYF | . | TRBV6-5 | . | TRBJ2-7
TGTGCCAGCAGCTTGTTCTCCCAAGGCGGGGGGACCCAGCATTTT | CASSLFSQGGGTQHF | . | TRBV5-6 | . | TRBJ1-5
TGTGCCAGTAGTATGGGCGGGAGCTCCTACAATGAGCAGTTCTTC | CASSMGGSSYNEQFF | . | TRBV19 | TRBD2 | TRBJ2-1
TGTGCCAGCTCACCGAGAGAAACGGGTGAGCAGTACTTC | CASSPRETGEQYF | . | TRBV18 | . | TRBJ2-7
TGTGCCAGCAGGGAACAGGGTCCTGGGGCCAACGTCCTGACTTTC | CASREQGPGANVLTF | . | TRBV28 | . | TRBJ2-6
TGTGCCAGCAAGCGACAGGCCTCTAGCACAGATACGCAGTATTTT | CASKRQASSTDTQYF | . | TRBV6-4 | . | TRBJ2-3
TGTGCCAGCAGCTGGGCCGGGACAGGGAACTATGGCTACACCTTC | CASSWAGTGNYGYTF | . | TRBV5-6 | TRBD1 | TRBJ1-2
TGCGCCAGCAGCCAAGAGTCGGGGGTTCGTCAGCCCCAGCATTTT | CASSQESGVRQPQHF | . | TRBV4-3 | . | TRBJ1-5
TGTGCCAGCAGTTATTCGGGAGGGTTTAGCAATCAGCCCCAGCATTTT | CASSYSGGFSNQPQHF | . | TRBV6-6 | . | TRBJ1-5
TGTGCCAGCAGCTTATACCCCCAAGAGAAAGCTTTCTTT | CASSLYPQEKAFF | . | TRBV7-9 | . | TRBJ1-1
TGCAGTGCTTTCAGCAATGAGCAGTTCTTC | CSAFSNEQFF | . | TRBV20-1 | . | TRBJ2-1
TGCGCCAGCAGCTTGGCACAGACGAACACTGAAGCTTTCTTT | CASSLAQTNTEAFF | few | TRBV5-1 | . | TRBJ1-1
TGCGCCACCACGCGGACAGGGGTTGAGACCCAGTACTTC | CATTRTGVETQYF | . | TRBV10-2 | TRBD1 | TRBJ2-5
TGTGCCACCAGCAGAGTTAGGGAGGCAGATACGCAGTATTTT | CATSRVREADTQYF | . | TRBV15 | . | TRBJ2-3
TGTGCCATCAGTGAAGGGGGTGGGGGCTATGGCTACACCTTC | CAISEGGGGYGYTF | . | TRBV10-3 | . | TRBJ1-2
TGTGCCAGCAGTGCTAAGACAGGGACCATCCACCCGTACGAGCAGTACTTC | CASSAKTGTIHPYEQYF | . | TRBV6-1 | TRBD1 | TRBJ2-7
TGTGCCAGTAGTATTCGAGATGGGGAGCTGTTTTTT | CASSIRDGELFF | . | TRBV19 | . | TRBJ2-2
TGTGCCAGCAAAACGACAGGGAACACTGAAGCTTTCTTT | CASKTTGNTEAFF | . | TRBV6-6 | . | TRBJ1-1
TGTGCCAGCAGCTTAGTAGTCCCTACGCAGTATTTT | CASSLVVPTQYF | . | TRBV7-2 | . | TRBJ2-3
TGTGCCAGCAGTCCCCAGGCGGGAGGGCCACACGAGCAGTACTTC | CASSPQAGGPHEQYF | . | TRBV27 | TRBD2 | TRBJ2-7
TGTGCCAGCAGTTTTGGGGTGCGGGATGAGCAGTTCTTC | CASSFGVRDEQFF | few | TRBV27 | . | TRBJ2-1
TGTGCCAGCAGCTTAGGCCGGCGGGAGGGCCGTTGGGATGAGCAGTTCTTC | CASSLGRREGRWDEQFF | . | TRBV7-3 | TRBD2 | TRBJ2-1
TGTGCCAGCAGCCAAAGGCGAGGACAGGGGGCGAACACCGGGGAGCTGTTTTTT | CASSQRRGQGANTGELFF | few | TRBV14 | TRBD1 | TRBJ2-2
TGCGCCAGCAGCCCCAGTGCACTAGCCAAAAGTGAGCAGTTCTTC | CASSPSALAKSEQFF | . | TRBV4-3 | . | TRBJ2-1
TGTGCCAGCAGCATTGGGGGGAGGAACCAAGAGACCCAGTACTTC | CASSIGGRNQETQYF | . | TRBV11-2 | . | TRBJ2-5
TGTGCCAGCAGCTTGGCCTATTCACCCCTCCACTTT | CASSLAYSPLHF | . | TRBV13 | . | TRBJ1-6
TGTGCCAGCAGCCTGAGTGGGCACACTAATGAAAAACTGTTTTTT | CASSLSGHTNEKLFF | . | TRBV9 | . | TRBJ1-4
TGTGCCACCAGCACAGACAGGGGCTCCTACGAGCAGTACTTC | CATSTDRGSYEQYF | . | TRBV15 | TRBD1 | TRBJ2-7
TGCGCCAGCAGTCAATCCAGAGGGACTGACAATCAGCCCCAGCATTTT | CASSQSRGTDNQPQHF | . | TRBV23-1 | . | TRBJ1-5
TGCGCCAGCAGCCCCCATCACCAGGATACAAACTATGGCTACACCTTC | CASSPHHQDTNYGYTF | . | TRBV4-3 | . | TRBJ1-2
TGCGCCAGCAGCATAACAGGGAACACTGAAGCTTTCTTT | CASSITGNTEAFF | . | TRBV5-1 | . | TRBJ1-1
TGTGCCAGCAGTCCCGGGGGAGTTGATACGCAGTATTTT | CASSPGGVDTQYF | . | TRBV12-3/TRBV12-4 | . | TRBJ2-3
TGTGCCAGCAGCTTAGCAGGCTCCGGCGGCCATACTAAGCATTTT | CASSLAGSGGHTKHF | . | TRBV7-2 | . | TRBJ1-5
TGTGCCAGCAGCGTAGCAGGGTCCAATCAGCCCCAGCATTTT | CASSVAGSNQPQHF | . | TRBV9 | . | TRBJ1-5
TGTGCCAGCAGAAAGGGGGCGGTCAATGAGCAGTTCTTC | CASRKGAVNEQFF | . | TRBV6-5 | TRBD1 | TRBJ2-1
TGTGCCAGCAGTGAATACTCAGGGGCCAAAAACATTCAGTACTTC | CASSEYSGAKNIQYF | once | TRBV25-1 | . | TRBJ2-4
TGTGCCAGCTGGACAGGGGCACACGAGCAGTACTTC | CASWTGAHEQYF | . | TRBV27 | TRBD1 | TRBJ2-7
TGTGCCAGCAGCTTAAGCCGCTGGGGCAGGATAGGGGGCTACACCTTC | CASSLSRWGRIGGYTF | . | TRBV13 | . | TRBJ1-2
TGTGCCATCACCAGAGGGACAGGGGTAACCTACGAGCAGTACTTC | CAITRGTGVTYEQYF | . | TRBV10-3 | TRBD1 | TRBJ2-7
TGTGCCAGCAGTACTGGACTAGCGGGGGGCCGTAATGAGCAGTTCTTC | CASSTGLAGGRNEQFF | . | TRBV6-6 | TRBD2 | TRBJ2-1
TGCGCCAGCAGCCGCCGGAGAGTGGGCACAGATACGCAGTATTTT | CASSRRRVGTDTQYF | . | TRBV4-1 | . | TRBJ2-3
TGTGCCTGGAGTGTACCGGGGAAATACAATGAGCAGTTCTTC | CAWSVPGKYNEQFF | . | TRBV30 | . | TRBJ2-1
TGTGCCAGTAGTTCTTTCGGTCCAGCGGGAGGGCCCGTAAACCCCGGGGAGCTGTTTTTT | CASSSFGPAGGPVNPGELFF | . | TRBV19 | TRBD2 | TRBJ2-2
TGCGCCAGCAGCCGGGACAGTACTAACTATGGCTACACCTTC | CASSRDSTNYGYTF | . | TRBV5-1 | TRBD1 | TRBJ1-2
TGTGCCAGCAGGTTTCAGGGCGGAGGGGAGCTGTTTTTT | CASRFQGGGELFF | . | TRBV12-3/TRBV12-4 | . | TRBJ2-2
TGCGCCAGCAGCCAAGATCGGCAGTCCCGGGGTTTGTACTTC | CASSQDRQSRGLYF | . | TRBV4-3 | . | TRBJ2-7
TGTGCCAGCAGTTCGGGACAGGGGCCCTATGGCTACACCTTC | CASSSGQGPYGYTF | . | TRBV28 | TRBD1 | TRBJ1-2